Listed here is a single T cell receptor beta chain. Its antigen is not known. The data were taken from a study of shared clonotypes between healthy human individuals. Across the study: Serving as donors were a couple of women and a few men, whose ages spanned 18 to 49. Regarding the study as a whole: Clonotype sharing across donors was expected to vary with sequencing depth.

V lost 7 bases and J 1 base, leaving 20 bases between the germline ends. CDR3 size: 18 residues. From germline, CDR1 is LNHDA and CDR2 SQIVND (reference sequence). It was around 0.3 ug DNA, approximately 30,000 T cell genomes, that went into each replicate PCR of unsorted PBMC. Clones were read by immunoSEQ multiplex PCR, and TCRdb kept only the in-frame ones, dropping some. In the table there are roughly 480,000 clones, 65% to 80% of which are singletons. The sequenced sample consisted of PBMCs. This rearrangement joins TRBV19 to TRBJ2-6; possibly TRBD1 for D (6 bases). The source is a woman aged 40 to 50 in good health. Some clones in this sample may be carry-over from other donors' samples. The CDR3 DNA reads TGTGCCAGTAAGACTACCGGGACATGGGCTTCTGGGGCCAACGTCCTGACTTTC. This sequence encodes CASKTTGTWASGANVLTF.